What follows are 11 T cell receptor beta chains derived from one specimen sequenced in a study of shared clonotypes between healthy human individuals. CD45RO-negative cells were positively selected for CCR7, leaving out terminally differentiated effector memory CD45RA+ cells. Method: immunoSEQ multiplex PCR; TCRdb's copy keeps in-frame clones and lacks some. The table shows around 1,900,000 clones, with about 93% occurring only once. Sequencing was done on a sample of naive CD8+ T cells from PBMCs. The receptors were gathered from a man between 18 and 35 years old in good health. Some clones in this sample may be carry-over from other donors' samples.

V is TRBV13 and J is TRBJ2-3; the match to TRBD1 covers 8 bases. The CDR3 runs to 14 residues. Germline V gives CDR1 PRHDT, CDR2 FYEKMQ (reference sequence). V lost 6 bases and J lost 4; bases outside the gene matches: 6. The CDR3 loop reads CASREGTGADTQYF. CDR3 coding DNA: TGTGCCAGCAGGGAAGGGACAGGAGCAGATACGCAGTATTTT.

V is TRBV6-6 and J is TRBJ1-3; D may be TRBD1 (6 bases). The CDR3 length is 16 residues. Trimming took off 0 bases at V and 3 bases at J, with 12 bases between the two ends. The germline CDR1 and CDR2 sequences are MNHNY and SVGAGI (reference sequence). As DNA, the CDR3 is TGTGCCAGCAGTTACTCTACAGAGGGGGGTGGAAACACCATATATTTT. Protein product: CASSYSTEGGGNTIYF.

The CDR3 bases are TGTGCCAGCAGTTTCTTTACAGGGGGCGAGCAGTACTTC. Translated: CASSFFTGGEQYF. J is TRBJ2-7 and V is TRBV28; 8 bases match TRBD1. The CDR3 is made up of 13 amino acids. J gave up 6 bases and V 3 bases, and 4 bases lay outside the gene matches. The germline V gene encodes CDR1 MDHEN and CDR2 SYDVKM. Drawing the rest from reference TRBV28 and TRBJ2-7, the complete variable domain is DVKVTQSSRYLVKRTGEKVFLECVQDMDHENMFWYRQDPGLGLRLIYFSYDVKMKEKGDIPEGYSVSREKKERFSLILESASTNQTSMYLCASSFFTGGEQYFGPGTRLTVT.

The chain joins TRBV19 to TRBJ2-4; tentative D call: TRBD1 (5 bases). Germline V gene data show CDR1 as LNHDA and CDR2 as SQIVND (reference sequence). Trimming took 3 bases from V and 5 from J, leaving 11 bases between them. There are 14 residues in the CDR3. The CDR3 sequence: CASSILGHQNIQYF. The CDR3 coding sequence is TGTGCCAGTAGTATCTTAGGACACCAAAACATTCAGTACTTC.

V is TRBV11-2 and J is TRBJ2-1; 8 positions match TRBD1. This CDR3 has 15 amino acids. Germline CDR1 reads SGHAT; CDR2 reads FQNNGV. V shed 7 bases and J 4 bases; nucleotides not matched to a gene: 9. DNA for the CDR3: TGTGCCAGCATCGAGCGGACAGGGCCATACAATGAGCAGTTCTTC. Translated: CASIERTGPYNEQFF.

This clone was counted only a few times. This chain connects TRBV29-1 to TRBJ1-1; tentative D call: TRBD1 (5 bases). Trimming left V 4 bases short and J 3 bases short, with 9 bases between. The CDR3 contains 12 residues. The germline V gene has CDR1 SQVTM and CDR2 ANQGSEA. The CDR3 here is CSVVPGDTEAFF. DNA for the CDR3: TGCAGCGTTGTTCCGGGGGACACTGAAGCTTTCTTT.

The chain is built from TRBV7-8 and TRBJ2-1, with D possibly being TRBD1 or TRBD2 (6 bases each). In germline, CDR1 is SGHVS, CDR2 FQNEAQ. This CDR3 contains 12 residues. V was cut by 4 bases and J by 8 bases, with 9 bases left in between. CDR3 sequence: CASSWGAHEQFF. CDR3 bases: TGTGCCAGCAGCTGGGGGGCGCATGAGCAGTTCTTC. The variable domain in full, with the rest retrieved from reference TRBV7-8 and TRBJ2-1, is GAGVSQSPRYKVAKRGQDVALRCDPISGHVSLFWYQQALGQGPEFLTYFQNEAQLDKSGLPSDRFFAERPEGSVSTLKIQRTQQEDSAVYLCASSWGAHEQFFGPGTRLTVL.

Comments on this clone: The sample contains more than one DNA sequence encoding this CDR3. The chain is built from TRBV5-1 and TRBJ2-7; D gene uncertain. CDR3 size: 13 residues. Germline values: CDR1 SGHRS, CDR2 YFSETQ. V lost 0 bases and J 4 bases, leaving 8 bases between the germline ends. As DNA, the CDR3 is TGCGCCAGCAGCTTGGGGGTAGGGTACGAGCAGTACTTC. Protein sequence: CASSLGVGYEQYF.

For this clone: The same CDR3 is also encoded by other DNA sequences in this sample. The chain links TRBV27 to TRBJ2-7; perhaps TRBD2 as D (5 bases). V lost 5 bases to trimming and J lost 4 bases, with 12 bases between them. CDR3 size: 13 residues. In germline, CDR1 is MNHEY, CDR2 SMNVEV (reference sequence). CDR3 DNA sequence: TGTGCCAGCAGTCCGAGGGCCTCTTACGAGCAGTACTTC. Protein sequence: CASSPRASYEQYF.

The genes are TRBV30 and TRBJ2-2, with D possibly being TRBD1 (5 bases). CDR3 size: 14 residues. Trimming stripped 2 bases from V and 5 bases from J, with 12 bases between. The germline gives CDR1 GTSNPN, CDR2 SVGIG (reference sequence). CDR3 region: CAWSSGAGTGELFF. The CDR3 region has the DNA TGTGCCTGGAGTAGTGGGGCCGGGACCGGGGAGCTGTTTTTT.

This sequence joins TRBV4-1 and TRBJ2-1, with 10 bases lining up with TRBD2. Trimming removed 7 bases from V and 4 bases from J; junction bases left unmatched: 7. The CDR3 consists of 15 residues. Looked up from germline, CDR1 is MGHRA and CDR2 is YSYEKL. CDR3 amino acids: CASTPGTSDYNEQFF. CDR3 coding DNA: TGCGCCAGCACCCCCGGGACTAGCGATTACAATGAGCAGTTCTTC.